This TCR beta chain was sequenced in a study of cytomegalovirus exposure and HLA in healthy donors (TCRdb year 2017). The study in broad terms: In an earlier analysis of under 600 of the donors, under 300 Gb of sequence data and roughly 100 million unique TCR beta sequences from about 190 million T cells were reported. The aim of the study was to test whether cataloging public T cell receptors could identify signatures of past pathogen exposure. The study combined high-throughput TCR immunosequencing, statistical association of individual TCRs with disease status, and machine learning to predict cytomegalovirus infection status. Among some 400 genotyped donors of the cohort, an average of about 240,000 unique TCR beta nucleotide sequences were sequenced per donor, around a sixth of them non-productive. Roughly 5 DR-DQ haplotypes were handled as single units for association and clustering because linkage in the cohort was strong. Donor age, sex, ethnicity and CMV serostatus were compiled alongside the repertoire data. Every discovery cohort repertoire had been produced on one sequencing platform. The number of typed donors differed by locus: about 620-630 for A, B, C, DRB1 and DQB1; some 500 for DQA1; 606 for DPA1; and about 450 for DPB1. In an earlier analysis of more than 550 of the donors, high-throughput TCR beta sequencing was used to judge whether each TCR beta V gene segment behaved as functional or pseudogenic. Rather than using new phenotypic data, the later analysis identified candidate immune exposures from TCR beta sequences and from how often those sequences occurred across donors. The T cell repertoires of around 730 subjects were profiled by immunosequencing and related to cytomegalovirus serostatus. Of the approximately 400 genotyped donors, roughly 85% fell in the genetic ancestry cluster associated with self-reported Caucasian donors. A later analysis re-examined previously published TCR beta repertoires from more than 650 donors and added high-resolution HLA genotyping to investigate patterns of TCR occurrence. A later genetic analysis took genome-wide SNP genotypes for about 55% of the roughly 700 donors and used that subset as a discovery cohort. Roughly 300 gigabases of sequencing data and 70 million to 100 million unique TCR sequences were included in an early release covering about 700 HLA-typed donors. Along with the approximately 600-subject first cohort, a separate validation cohort of over 90 different subjects was used. HLA typing covered class I and class II loci at four-digit resolution. What the work shows at the level of the full study, not this receptor alone: Because counts were too low, seventeen rarely observed V segments, including chromosome 9 orphons, were excluded from the earlier analysis of some 540 of the donors. Most TCR sequences were seen in very few donors, while some public TCRs were found in many individuals. Specific HLA alleles were associated with roughly 17,000 TCR beta sequences at a false discovery rate of 0.05 in a later analysis. Correlated functional status among segregating V segments might reflect linkage disequilibrium, but an unknown experimental factor could not be ruled out. A further reported finding was that TCR beta sequences accurately predicted the HLA-A and HLA-B alleles for most subjects in the first cohort. An association between a missense DCLRE1C variant and V-gene and J-gene trimming of TCR beta chains was found in a later genetic analysis and replicated in an independent cohort. When HLA alleles, especially DR and DQ, strongly co-occurred, TCR associations were difficult to assign to individual alleles. The sequencing pipeline was judged likely to have produced a cluster of highly shared sequence variants as a technical artifact. Because HLA typing was missing for some donors at each locus, association tests included only the typed subset. The only immune exposure information available for the cohort was CMV serostatus. The 87-base-pair reads could not distinguish some IMGT-functional V segments, including TRBV6-2 and TRBV6-3, so those segments were excluded. The authors suggested that the approach could potentially be generalized to other disease states and immunological phenotypes. According to a later analysis, most CMV-associated TCR beta chains appeared to be HLA-restricted, and the HLA associations seemed to be driven largely by CMV exposure. A later analysis reported that several top co-occurrence clusters appeared linked to parvovirus B19, influenza, CMV and Epstein-Barr virus. The presence/absence analyses assumed that sequencing depth was roughly uniform across donors, and that assumption may not be true. A later analysis found that HLA-associated TCR beta chains were more clonally expanded and had lower generation probabilities than equally common non-associated chains. According to a later analysis, TCR association rates differed among HLA loci, with DRB1 alleles showing the most associated TCRs and HLA-C alleles showing the fewest. A total of 150 to 200 TCR beta chains were listed by the study as associated with cytomegalovirus. Only TCR beta chains were sequenced in this cohort, and the absence of alpha or paired-chain data limited detectable features. Compared with the roughly 700-donor mean, donors in an Asian-associated ancestry cluster had fewer N-insertions in productive TCRs, according to a later genetic analysis. In vitro tests confirmed that a few of the cytomegalovirus-associated TCR beta chains recognize cytomegalovirus antigens. The classifier was reported to diagnose cytomegalovirus status with high specificity and sensitivity in both the original cohort and the validation cohort. In an earlier analysis of roughly 500 of the donors, most TCR beta V segments appeared in productive rearrangements about 90% or about 30% of the time, broadly matching IMGT annotations.

V loses 6 bases, J loses 5 bases, and the germline ends lie 4 bases apart. The CDR3 holds 11 amino acids from the cysteine to the phenylalanine. Only the CDR3 part of the read is kept: 33 bases, read in frame from the first base. In the germline V gene, CDR1 corresponds to MNHEY and CDR2 to SVGAGI. Regarding this clone: The antigen it recognizes is unknown. No much larger clone exists at a distance of one base, and base qualities are not known.

Library creation used the immunoSEQ multiplex PCR assay. For the multiplex PCR, a mixture combining 60 forward primers for TCR Vbeta segments and 13 reverse primers for TCR Jbeta segments was used. Amplification of the CDR3 region of rearranged TCR beta genes was performed with a multiplex PCR assay on genomic DNA. The amplified TCR beta libraries were sequenced on the Illumina HiSeq System as 87-base-pair reads. The original pipeline was this. Across the roughly 600 repertoires, a later analysis counted 75 million to 90 million unique TCR beta chains, some 11 million of which were shared by at least two donors. To remove PCR and sequencing errors, raw reads were error-corrected and collapsed into unique sequences using a nearest-neighbor algorithm that merged closely related sequences. CDR3 sequences were aligned to IMGT reference sequences to assign V, D and J gene segments. For a sequence to be retained, a match of at least six nucleotides to both a V gene segment and a J gene segment was required. A rearrangement counted as productive if the CDR3 had no stop codons and remained in frame with V and J, and every other rearrangement counted as non-productive. Following IMGT convention, CDR3 was defined as the stretch from the second conserved V-encoded cysteine up to the conserved J-encoded phenylalanine. In an earlier analysis of around 600 of the donors, sequences lacking an unambiguous match to a single V gene segment were excluded. An earlier analysis of 587 of the donors classified V segments as functional when productive rearrangements were above 56.7% and as segregating when the standard deviation between donors was above 5%. To diagnose cytomegalovirus status from the catalog of TCR beta chain sequences, a statistical classification framework was built. In a later analysis, V and J genes were assigned by comparing TCR nucleotide sequences against IMGT/GENE-DB human TR gene sequences. In a later analysis, CDR3 sequences and most-parsimonious VDJ recombination scenarios were assigned using the TCRdist pipeline. A later analysis defined each TCR beta chain by its CDR3 amino acid sequence plus V-gene family, and excluded reads lacking a unique V-gene family. To address suspected cross-contamination and a sequencing artifact, a later analysis removed a few hundred highly shared, low-generation-probability nucleotide sequences. For each public chain, a later analysis derived a clonal expansion index from normalized ranks of inferred template counts within each repertoire. A later analysis computed generation probabilities with a VDJ recombination model fitted to out-of-frame rearrangements, and checked the results against IGoR. A later analysis scored TCR-TCR, TCR-HLA and TCR-CMV co-occurrence with hypergeometric tests, applying a repertoire-size bias correction to TCR pairs. In a later analysis, false discovery rates were estimated by permuting HLA or CMV assignments 20 times. In a later analysis, co-occurring TCRs were grouped with DBSCAN, and TCRdist sequence similarity was added when clustering was performed within HLA-allele-positive subsets. For co-occurrence clustering, repertoires with fewer than 30,000 or more than 120,000 public chains were excluded, along with several repertoires with anomalous nucleotide sharing. The table comes from immuneACCESS by way of TCRdb, which keeps in-frame sequences with V and J called. Part of the clones is missing from these tables; in studies checked, under half for an unresolved V gene and the rest for unknown reasons. V and J calls and clone size are those listed in that table; D and trimming were worked out from the DNA. The sample table shows around 94,000 clones, and roughly four fifths are seen once. The ten largest make up about 9.4% of the sample.

The cohort comprised several hundred healthy bone marrow donors. All cohort members were sampled while nominally healthy, although unrecorded immune exposures were likely present. CMV serostatus was recorded as positive for about 310 and negative for about 55% of the roughly 670 cohort members, whereas no CMV serostatus was recorded for the donor in question. A peripheral blood sample was collected from each donor, and TCR beta sequencing was performed on peripheral blood mononuclear cells. Genomic DNA was extracted from the blood cell samples with the Qiagen DNeasy Blood Extraction Kit. Material for sequencing was PBMCs. The TCR was taken from a human donor in good health. Recombination joined TRBV6-5 with TRBJ2-2; the D gene remains uncertain. The nucleotide sequence is given as TGTGCCAGCAGACGGACCGGGGAGCTGTTTTTT. It codes for CASRRTGELFF.